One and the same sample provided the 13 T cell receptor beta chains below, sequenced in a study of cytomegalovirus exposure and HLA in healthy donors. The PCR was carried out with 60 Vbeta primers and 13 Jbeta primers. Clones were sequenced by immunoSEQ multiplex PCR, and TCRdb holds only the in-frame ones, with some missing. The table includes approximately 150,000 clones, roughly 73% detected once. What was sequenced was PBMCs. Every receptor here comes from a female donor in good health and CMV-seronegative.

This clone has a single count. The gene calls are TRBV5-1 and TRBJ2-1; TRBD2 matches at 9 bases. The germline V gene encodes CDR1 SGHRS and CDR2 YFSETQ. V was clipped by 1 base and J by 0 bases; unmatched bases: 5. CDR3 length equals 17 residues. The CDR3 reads CASSLLAGGSSYNEQFF. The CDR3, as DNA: TGCGCCAGCAGCTTGCTGGCGGGAGGGAGCTCCTACAATGAGCAGTTCTTC.

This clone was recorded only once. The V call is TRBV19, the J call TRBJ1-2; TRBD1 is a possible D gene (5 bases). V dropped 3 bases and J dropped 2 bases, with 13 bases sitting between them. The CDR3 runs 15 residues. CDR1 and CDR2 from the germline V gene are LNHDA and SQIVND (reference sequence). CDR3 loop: CASSIPPDRNYGYTF. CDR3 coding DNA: TGTGCCAGTAGTATTCCCCCAGACAGAAACTATGGCTACACCTTC.

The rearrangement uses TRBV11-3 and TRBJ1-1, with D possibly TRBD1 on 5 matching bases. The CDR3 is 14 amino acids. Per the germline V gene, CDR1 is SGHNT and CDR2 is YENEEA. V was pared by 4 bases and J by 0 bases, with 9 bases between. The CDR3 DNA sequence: TGTGCCAGCAGCTCGGGACTGATGAACACTGAAGCTTTCTTT. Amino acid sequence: CASSSGLMNTEAFF.

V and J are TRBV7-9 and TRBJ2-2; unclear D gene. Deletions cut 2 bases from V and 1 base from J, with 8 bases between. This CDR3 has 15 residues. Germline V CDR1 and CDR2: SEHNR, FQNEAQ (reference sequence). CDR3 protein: CASSLRQVNTGELFF. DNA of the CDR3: TGTGCCAGCAGCTTAAGGCAGGTGAACACCGGGGAGCTGTTTTTT.

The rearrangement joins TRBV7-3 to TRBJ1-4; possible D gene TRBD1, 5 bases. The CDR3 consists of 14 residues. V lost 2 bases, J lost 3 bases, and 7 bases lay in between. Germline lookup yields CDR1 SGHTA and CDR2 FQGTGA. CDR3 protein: CASSLGGANEKLFF. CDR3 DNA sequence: TGTGCCAGCAGCTTAGGGGGGGCTAATGAAAAACTGTTTTTT. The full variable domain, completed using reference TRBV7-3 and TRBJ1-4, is GAGVSQTPSNKVTEKGKYVELRCDPISGHTALYWYRQSLGQGPEFLIYFQGTGAADDSGLPNDRFFAVRPEGSVSTLKIQRTERGDSAVYLCASSLGGANEKLFFGSGTQLSVL.

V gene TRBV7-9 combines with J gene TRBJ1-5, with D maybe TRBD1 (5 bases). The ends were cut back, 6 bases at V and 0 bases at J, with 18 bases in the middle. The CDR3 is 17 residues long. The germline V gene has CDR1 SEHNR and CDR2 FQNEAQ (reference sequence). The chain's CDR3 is CASSPAAGTNSNQPQHF. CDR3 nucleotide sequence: TGTGCCAGCAGTCCCGCCGCGGGGACTAATAGCAATCAGCCCCAGCATTTT.

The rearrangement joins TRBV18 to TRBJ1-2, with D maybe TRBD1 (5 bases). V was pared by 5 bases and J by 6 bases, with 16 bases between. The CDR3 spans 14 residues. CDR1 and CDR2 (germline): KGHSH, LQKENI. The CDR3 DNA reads TGTGCCAGCTCAGCGACCAGGGTCCAGGATGGCTACACCTTC. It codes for CASSATRVQDGYTF.

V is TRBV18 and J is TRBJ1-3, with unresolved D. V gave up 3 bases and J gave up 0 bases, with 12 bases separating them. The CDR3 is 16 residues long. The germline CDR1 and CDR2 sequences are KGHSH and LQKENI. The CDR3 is CASSPTAGNSGNTIYF. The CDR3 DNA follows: TGTGCCAGCTCACCCACCGCAGGAAACTCTGGAAACACCATATATTTT.

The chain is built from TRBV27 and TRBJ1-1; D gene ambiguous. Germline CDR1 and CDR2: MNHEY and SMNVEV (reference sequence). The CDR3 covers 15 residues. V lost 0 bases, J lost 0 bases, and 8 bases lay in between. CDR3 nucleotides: TGTGCCAGCAGTTTATCTCGCAGTCTGAACACTGAAGCTTTCTTT. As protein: CASSLSRSLNTEAFF.

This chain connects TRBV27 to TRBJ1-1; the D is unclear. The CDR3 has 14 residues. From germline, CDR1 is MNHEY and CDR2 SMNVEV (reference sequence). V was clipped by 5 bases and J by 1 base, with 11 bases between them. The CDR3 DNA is TGTGCCAGCAGTCCAATTGGGCAGAACACTGAAGCTTTCTTT. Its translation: CASSPIGQNTEAFF.

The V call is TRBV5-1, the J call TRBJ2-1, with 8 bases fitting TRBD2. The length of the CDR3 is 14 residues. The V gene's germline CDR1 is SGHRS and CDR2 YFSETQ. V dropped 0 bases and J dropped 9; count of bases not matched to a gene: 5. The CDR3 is CASSLEGLVFEQFF. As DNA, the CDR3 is TGCGCCAGCAGCTTGGAGGGACTAGTATTTGAGCAGTTCTTC.

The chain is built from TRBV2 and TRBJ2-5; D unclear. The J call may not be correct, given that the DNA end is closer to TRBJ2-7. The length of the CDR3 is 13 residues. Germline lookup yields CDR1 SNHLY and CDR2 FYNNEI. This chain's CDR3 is CASRNAITYEQYF. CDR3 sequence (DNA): TGTGCCAGCAGGAATGCTATAACCTACGAGCAGTACTTC.

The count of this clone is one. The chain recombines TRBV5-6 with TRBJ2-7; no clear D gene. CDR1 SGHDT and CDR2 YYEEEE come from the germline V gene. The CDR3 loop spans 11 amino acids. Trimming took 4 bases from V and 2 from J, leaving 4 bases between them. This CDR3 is CASSEAYEQYF. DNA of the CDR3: TGTGCCAGCAGCGAGGCCTACGAGCAGTACTTC.